This TCR beta chain originates from a study of T cells in Graves' hyperthyroidism and ophthalmopathy. The V segment lost 0 bases and the J segment 4 bases; nucleotides outside the gene matches: 11. CDR1 and CDR2 from the germline V gene are MNHEY and SVGAGI. The length of the CDR3 is 17 residues. Amplification targeted TCR beta CDR3 regions from RNA transcripts. Initially, a first-round RT-PCR of the TCR CDR3 employed the HTBI primer set. TCRdb processed the multiplex PCR reads anew with MiXCR; each CDR3 protein has one entry. The sample includes around 270,000 distinct CDR3 sequences, less than 20% of them seen just once. There are many counts of this clonotype.

The TCR was taken from a man between 45 and 60 years old with Graves' ophthalmopathy. J is TRBJ2-7 and V is TRBV6-5, with TRBD1 matching over 8 bases. The sequencing sample was made of blood. The chain's CDR3 is CASSYSDRVLLRYEQYF. The CDR3 nucleotides are TGTGCCAGCAGTTACTCGGACAGGGTCTTGCTAAGGTACGAGCAGTACTTC.